This TCR beta chain came from a study of blood T cells in healthy people across ages. Study findings and constraints: The percentage of naive T cells correlated strongly with TCR beta diversity.

As for this clonotype: Antigen specificity is unknown.

PBMCs numbering at least 6 million were isolated per sample. The length of the CDR3 is 12 residues. Trimming pared 4 bases from V and 10 bases from J, leaving 13 bases between. Looked up from germline, CDR1 is SGHKS and CDR2 is YYEKEE (reference sequence). A J-beta primer mix and a sample-barcoded 5' primer were used in a second PCR of about 7 to 12 cycles. MiXCR was run by TCRdb on the 5' RACE reads, yielding one entry per CDR3 protein. The sample includes hundreds of thousands of distinct CDR3 sequences, about 42% of them seen just once. Material: blood. The rearrangement joins TRBV5-5 to TRBJ2-3; possibly TRBD1 for D (6 bases). The source is a woman aged 60 to 75 in good health. The CDR3 nucleotides are TGTGCCAGCAGCATCGACAGGTCCTCGCAGTATTTT. It translates to CASSIDRSSQYF. Supplemented by reference TRBV5-5 and TRBJ2-3, the full variable domain reads DAGVTQSPTHLIKTRGQQVTLRCSPISGHKSVSWYQQVLGQGPQFIFQYYEKEERGRGNFPDRFSARQFPNYSSELNVNALLLGDSALYLCASSIDRSSQYFGPGTRLTVL.